The rows below give T cell receptor beta chains drawn from one sample of a study of blood T cell repertoires in COVID-19. Generated by immunoSEQ multiplex PCR, the TCRdb table keeps only in-frame clones and is missing some. There are around 170,000 clones in the sample; less than 90% occur only once, and roughly 14% lies in the top ten. What was sequenced was peripheral blood. These receptors originate from a man younger than 30 with active or convalescent COVID-19. Each CDR3 is given with its conserved first and last residue. The order of the fields is D gene, CDR3 length, J gene, clone size, V gene, CDR3 DNA, CDR3 protein. The D gene is left open where the match is weak. Only some rows state a clone size, as once, few, many or a class for expanded clones.

>TRBD2|13|TRBJ2-1|.|TRBV12-5
TGTGCTAGGCTCACAGCGGGAGTAGTAGAGCAGTTCTTC
CARLTAGVVEQFF
>.|15|TRBJ2-5|.|TRBV3-1/TRBV3-2
TGTGCCAGCAGCCAAGATACGGCGGTCCAAGAGACCCAGTACTTC
CASSQDTAVQETQYF
>.|17|TRBJ1-1|few|TRBV15
TGTGCCACCAGCAGAGGGGGATTTTGGAGGAACCACACTGAAGCTTTCTTT
CATSRGGFWRNHTEAFF
>TRBD1|14|TRBJ1-1|few|TRBV5-1
TGCGCCAGCAGCTCAACAGGGGTCAACACTGAAGCTTTCTTT
CASSSTGVNTEAFF
>TRBD2|14|TRBJ2-7|few|TRBV27
TGTGCCAGAAGGACTAGCGGGAACCAGTACGAGCAGTACTTC
CARRTSGNQYEQYF
>TRBD1|15|TRBJ2-7|.|TRBV7-8
TGTGCCAGCAGCTCCTATACAGGGGGAGACTACGAGCAGTACTTC
CASSSYTGGDYEQYF
>.|15|TRBJ2-5|.|TRBV19
TGTGCCAGTAGTATAGTGGTAACAGGGCAGGAGACCCAGTACTTC
CASSIVVTGQETQYF
>TRBD2|17|TRBJ2-3|.|TRBV7-3
TGTGCCAGCAGCTTAAAGGGCCTAGCGGGAGGGACAGATACGCAGTATTTT
CASSLKGLAGGTDTQYF
>.|14|TRBJ1-1|.|TRBV25-1
TGTGCCAGCAGTGATCCGGGGATGAACACTGAAGCTTTCTTT
CASSDPGMNTEAFF
>.|15|TRBJ1-1|.|TRBV19
TGTGCCAGTCAGTGGGGGCGGGGGTCGAACACTGAAGCTTTCTTT
CASQWGRGSNTEAFF
>TRBD1|14|TRBJ1-6|once|TRBV6-5
TGTGCCAGCAGGACGACAGGGGAAAGTTCACCCCTCCACTTT
CASRTTGESSPLHF
>.|11|TRBJ1-2|.|TRBV12-3/TRBV12-4
TGTGCCAGCAGCACTAACTATGGCTACACCTTC
CASSTNYGYTF
>TRBD1|15|TRBJ2-3|.|TRBV7-9
TGTGCCAGCAGCTTACGGGACAGGGGCACAGATACGCAGTATTTT
CASSLRDRGTDTQYF
>TRBD2|15|TRBJ2-2|once|TRBV5-1
TGCGCCAGCAGACCTAGCGGGAGCGGAACCGGGGAGCTGTTTTTT
CASRPSGSGTGELFF
>.|19|TRBJ1-1|.|TRBV4-3
TGCGCCAGCAGCCAAGGGAGACCCCGACCAGGGGTATGGGGCACTGAAGCTTTCTTT
CASSQGRPRPGVWGTEAFF
>TRBD2|17|TRBJ2-2|few|TRBV19
TGTGCCAGTAGTATCCCTAGCGGGAGGGGGGACACCGGGGAGCTGTTTTTT
CASSIPSGRGDTGELFF
>TRBD2|15|TRBJ2-7|once|TRBV27
TGTGCCAGCACCAGACAACTAGCGGGAGTAGTCGAGCAGTACTTC
CASTRQLAGVVEQYF
>.|14|TRBJ1-2|.|TRBV11-1
TGTGCCAGCAGCTTAGCCGCAAACCCGGATGGCTACACCTTC
CASSLAANPDGYTF
>TRBD1|15|TRBJ2-2|.|TRBV27
TGTGCCACCTACCCGGACAGGAGAAACACCGGGGAGCTGTTTTTT
CATYPDRRNTGELFF
>TRBD2|15|TRBJ2-7|.|TRBV30
TGTGCCTGGAGTAGGTTCCTAGCGGGAGGTGGCGAGCAGTACTTC
CAWSRFLAGGGEQYF
>TRBD1|15|TRBJ2-2|.|TRBV5-1
TGCGCCAGCAACTTGGGTGGCAGGGGGACCGGGGAGCTGTTTTTT
CASNLGGRGTGELFF
>TRBD2|14|TRBJ2-1|.|TRBV7-3
TGTGCCAGCAGCTTAGGGACTAGAGACAATGAGCAGTTCTTC
CASSLGTRDNEQFF